Below, 5 T cell receptor beta chains from the same sample are listed, as sequenced in a study of blood T cell repertoires in COVID-19 (dated by TCRdb to 2018 to 2020). The method was the immunoSEQ multiplex PCR assay. Held by TCRdb, this immuneACCESS table contains in-frame sequences only and omits some clones. Under half of the omission traces to an unresolved V gene where checked; the cause of the rest is unknown. This sample is represented by over 250,000 clones; 90% of them were singletons. The top ten constitute roughly 2.6% of the sample. The sample was PBMCs or T cells enriched from blood (not recorded which). Receptors originate from a man in his 60s who had recovered from COVID-19.

For the CDR3, the DNA is TGCGCCAGCAGTGAAGGACTAGCGAGCAATGAGCAGTTCTTC. Protein product: CASSEGLASNEQFF. This rearrangement joins TRBV10-1 to TRBJ2-1; 9 nucleotides match TRBD2. CDR3 length: 14 residues. V dropped 3 bases and J dropped 6; count of bases not matched to a gene: 3. The germline V gene encodes CDR1 WNHNN and CDR2 SYGVQD (reference sequence).

This clone showed up just once. The chain joins TRBV5-1 to TRBJ1-1; D is possibly TRBD1 (6 bases). V was shortened by 4 bases and J by 3 bases, with 10 bases between the two germline ends. Germline lookup yields CDR1 SGHRS and CDR2 YFSETQ. The CDR3 spans 13 residues. CDR3 DNA sequence: TGCGCCAGCAGCGCGACAGGCGACACTGAAGCTTTCTTT. Its protein product is CASSATGDTEAFF.

This clone was recorded once. This chain connects TRBV4-3 to TRBJ1-4; tentative D call: TRBD1 (5 bases). Trimming stripped 1 base from V and 0 bases from J, with 9 bases between. The germline CDR1 and CDR2 sequences are LGHNA and YSLEER. This CDR3 is 16 amino acids long. CDR3 amino acids: CASSQASGTTNEKLFF. CDR3 nucleotides: TGCGCCAGCAGCCAAGCGTCAGGGACAACTAATGAAAAACTGTTTTTT.

The V gene is TRBV20-1, the J gene TRBJ1-2; 8 bases are shared with TRBD1. V shed 3 bases, J shed 4 bases, and the junction held 1 base outside the gene matches. The germline CDR1 and CDR2 sequences are DFQATT and SNEGSKA (reference sequence). CDR3 length: 12 residues. CDR3 sequence (DNA): TGCAGTGCTAGTGACAGGGGCTATGGCTACACCTTC. This sequence encodes CSASDRGYGYTF.

The gene calls are TRBV10-1 and TRBJ2-3, with 8 bases aligning to TRBD2. This CDR3 comprises 15 residues. The trim removed 3 bases at V and 0 bases at J, leaving 2 bases unmatched. CDR1 is WNHNN, CDR2 SYGVQD, per germline (reference sequence). The CDR3 protein is CASSDGGRSTDTQYF. The CDR3 DNA is TGCGCCAGCAGTGACGGCGGGAGGAGCACAGATACGCAGTATTTT.